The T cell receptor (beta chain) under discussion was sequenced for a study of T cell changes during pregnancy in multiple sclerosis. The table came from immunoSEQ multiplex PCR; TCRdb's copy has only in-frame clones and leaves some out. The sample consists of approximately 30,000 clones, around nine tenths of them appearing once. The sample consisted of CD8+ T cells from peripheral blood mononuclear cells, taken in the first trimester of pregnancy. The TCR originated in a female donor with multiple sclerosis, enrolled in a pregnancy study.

This chain's CDR3 is CACDRLVEQFF. CDR3 in DNA: TGTGCCTGCGATAGACTAGTGGAGCAGTTCTTC. The chain couples TRBV30 to TRBJ2-1, with TRBD2 as a possible D gene (6 bases). Trimming took 6 bases from V and 10 from J, leaving 13 bases between them. Germline V gene sequence: CDR1 GTSNPN, CDR2 SVGIG (reference sequence). CDR3 length equals 11 residues. The full variable domain, rest sourced from reference TRBV30 and TRBJ2-1, is SQTIHQWPATLVQPVGSPLSLECTVEGTSNPNLYWYRQAAGRGLQLLFYSVGIGQISSEVPQNLSASRPQDRQFILSSKKLLLSDSGFYLCACDRLVEQFFGPGTRLTVL.